This T cell receptor (beta chain) was sequenced during a study of blood T cell repertoires in COVID-19 (dated by TCRdb to the early 2020s). For context, the study as a whole: The collaborator samples originated in the United States, Italy and Spain and spanned the acute and convalescent phases of COVID-19. Samples came from the ongoing ImmuneRACE study (first 160 participants) plus 1,254 subjects from 6 global collaborators. The repertoires were released in a freely available public database meant as a resource for research on the immune response to SARS-CoV-2. The prospective study material was composed of cDNA or gDNA derived from T cells, B-cell-depleted T cells, or PBMCs. The dataset comprised deeply sampled blood TCRbeta repertoires from subjects exposed to, actively infected with, or recovered from COVID-19. Nearly every sample came with metadata listing a de-identified subject ID, COVID-19 status, age in years and sex. Where HLA class I and class II types were available, the types were taken from metadata supplied by the sample provider, not from assay-based typing.

TCRbeta CDR3 regions were amplified from genomic DNA by means of the immunoSEQ Assay, a bias-controlled multiplex PCR. The authors processed their data as follows. The number of nucleated cells in each sample was estimated from the amplification of reference gene primers within the assay. Sequence reads were collapsed and filtered to measure the absolute abundance of every unique TCRbeta CDR3 rearrangement. For each sample, productive Simpson clonality was calculated as the square root of Simpson's diversity index across productive rearrangements. Sourced from immuneACCESS, this table was stored by TCRdb with only in-frame sequences that have V and J called. A share of the clones is absent; for the studies checked, an unresolved V gene accounts for under half, and the remainder has no known explanation. From that table come the V and J calls and clone size; the DNA was used to work out D and trimming. Across this sample there are about 110,000 clones, with approximately 82% seen only once. The top ten clonotypes cover 15% of the sample.

Of note for this clone: It has no known antigen specificity. Within one base of it there is no much larger clone, and no base qualities were kept.

Each collaborating institution followed its own protocols to collect whole blood in K2EDTA tubes. For TCRbeta analysis, collaborators shipped samples as frozen whole blood, isolated PBMCs, or DNA extracted from either of those sample types. Its CDR3 holds 13 amino acids, cysteine through phenylalanine. Only the CDR3 region is kept as DNA, spanning 39 bases read in frame from base 1. Trimming costs V 3 bases and J 1 base, and their ends lie 6 bases apart. CDR1 WNHNN and CDR2 SYGVQD were looked up in the germline V gene (reference sequence). What the authors observed across the whole study: The quantity of clinical and demographic metadata differed by source and by participant and was supplied without curation.

The rearranged chain carries TRBV10-1 and TRBJ1-1, with no reliable assignment of the D segment. The source of this sequence is an elderly woman with acute or convalescent COVID-19. Input material: peripheral blood. The CDR3 is CASSEGGNTEAFF. The bases read TGCGCCAGCAGTGAAGGAGGGAACACTGAAGCTTTCTTT.